The 21 T cell receptor beta chains in this list originate from one sample, sequenced in a study of blood T cell repertoires in COVID-19. Only in-frame clones appear in the TCRdb table, and some are missing; sequencing was by immunoSEQ multiplex PCR. This table holds roughly 260,000 clones, around 90% found once. Sequencing input: PBMCs or T cells enriched from blood (not recorded which). These receptors came from a woman in her twenties or thirties with acute COVID-19.

The chain joins TRBV7-9 to TRBJ2-2, with 9 bases fitting TRBD1. Trimming at V came to 8 bases and at J to 5 bases, leaving 9 bases not matched to a gene. The CDR3 length is 15 residues. Germline V CDR1 and CDR2: SEHNR, FQNEAQ (reference sequence). The CDR3 loop reads CASLPTGGRTGELFF. The CDR3 DNA follows: TGTGCCAGCCTTCCAACAGGGGGCCGAACCGGGGAGCTGTTTTTT.

This clone has more than one count but fewer than ten. The V call is TRBV6-5, the J call TRBJ1-3, with D perhaps matching TRBD1 (5 bases). The CDR3 is 15 residues long. The V end lost 6 bases, the J end lost 2 bases, and 14 bases lay between the germline ends. Germline V gives CDR1 MNHEY, CDR2 SVGAGI. CDR3 loop: CASSPGYATGNTIYF. The CDR3 bases are TGTGCCAGCAGCCCAGGGTACGCAACTGGAAACACCATATATTTT.

The chain combines TRBV18 with TRBJ1-5, with TRBD1 matching over 7 bases. Per the germline V gene, CDR1 is KGHSH and CDR2 is LQKENI. The CDR3 extends over 15 amino acids. The ends lost 0 bases at V and 6 bases at J; junction bases unmatched: 5. The CDR3 is CASSPPSGGGQPQHF. In DNA, the CDR3 is TGTGCCAGCTCACCACCGTCAGGGGGAGGTCAGCCCCAGCATTTT.

The rearrangement joins TRBV7-9 to TRBJ1-2, with a possible D match to TRBD1 (6 bases). Between the trimmed V and J ends, which lost 10 bases and 4 bases, there was a span of 10 bases. Germline values: CDR1 SEHNR, CDR2 FQNEAQ (reference sequence). This CDR3 is built from 11 residues. The CDR3 bases are TGTGCCATCAAAGGGGGCTATGGCTACACCTTC. It specifies CAIKGGYGYTF. Filled out from reference TRBV7-9 and TRBJ1-2, the complete variable domain reads DTGVSQNPRHKITKRGQNVTFRCDPISEHNRLYWYRQTLGQGPEFLTYFQNEAQLEKSRLLSDRFSAERPKGSFSTLEIQRTEQGDSAMYLCAIKGGYGYTFGSGTRLTVV.

The chain couples TRBV7-2 to TRBJ1-3; 7 bases are a match to TRBD1. The CDR3 length is 18 residues. From germline, CDR1 is SGHTA and CDR2 FQGNSA. J gave up 3 bases and V 1 base, and 12 bases lay outside the gene matches. Written as DNA, the CDR3 is TGTGCCAGCAGCTTAGGGACGGGGACAGACTCACTTGGAAACACCATATATTTT. Its translation is CASSLGTGTDSLGNTIYF.

This chain connects TRBV5-4 to TRBJ1-6; 8 nucleotides line up with TRBD1. Per the germline V gene, CDR1 is SGHNT and CDR2 is YYREEE (reference sequence). The CDR3 runs 14 residues. The ends lost 4 bases at V and 13 bases at J; junction bases unmatched: 10. The CDR3 is CASSRGQGSDPLHF. The CDR3 region has the DNA TGTGCCAGCAGCCGCGGACAGGGTTCTGATCCCCTCCACTTT. Based on the CDR3 plus reference TRBV5-4 and TRBJ1-6, the full variable domain is ETGVTQSPTHLIKTRGQQVTLRCSSQSGHNTVSWYQQALGQGPQFIFQYYREEENGRGNFPPRFSGLQFPNYSSELNVNALELDDSALYLCASSRGQGSDPLHFGNGTRLTVT.

This clone was found once. The chain carries TRBV27 and TRBJ2-7; no clear D. V was clipped by 5 bases and J by 2 bases, with 10 bases between them. CDR1 is MNHEY, CDR2 SMNVEV, per germline (reference sequence). The CDR3 spans 13 residues. The CDR3 coding sequence is TGTGCCAGCAGTCGATCACGGGCCTACGAGCAGTACTTC. It translates to CASSRSRAYEQYF.

This rearrangement joins TRBV2 to TRBJ1-5; 7 bases match TRBD1. Per germline, CDR1 SNHLY and CDR2 FYNNEI. The CDR3 contains 11 residues. V lost 5 bases to trimming and J lost 11 bases; unmatched junction nucleotides: 3. The CDR3 coding sequence is TGTGCCAGCAGTTTACAGGGGTCCCAGCATTTT. As protein: CASSLQGSQHF.

The V gene is TRBV19, the J gene TRBJ1-3; 7 bases map to TRBD1. Germline V CDR1 and CDR2: LNHDA, SQIVND (reference sequence). The CDR3 totals 14 residues. With 5 bases clipped from V and 3 bases from J, the junction kept 4 bases outside the gene matches. The CDR3 reads CASSYRGSGNTIYF. CDR3 in DNA: TGTGCCAGTAGTTACAGGGGTAGTGGAAACACCATATATTTT.

Regarding this clone: The junction departs from the called germline gene at one end, perhaps through a read error. CDR3: CASTQGGLKTEAFF. CDR3 DNA: TGTGCCAGCACCCAGGGGGGCCTGAAGACTGAAGCTTTCTTT. The rearrangement joins TRBV2 to TRBJ1-1; TRBD1 matches 7 bases. The CDR3 runs to 14 residues. Germline CDR1 SNHLY, CDR2 FYNNEI.

The chain combines TRBV6-5 with TRBJ1-4, with TRBD1 matching over 9 bases. Trimming cost V 6 bases and J 7 bases; bases outside gene matches: 3. The CDR3 consists of 13 residues. The germline gives CDR1 MNHEY, CDR2 SVGAGI. The CDR3 nucleotides are TGTGCCAGCAGGGACAGGGGAGGTGAAAAACTGTTTTTT. This codes for CASRDRGGEKLFF.

This rearrangement joins TRBV18 to TRBJ1-5; D may be TRBD1 (6 bases). The CDR3 has 15 residues. Per germline, CDR1 KGHSH and CDR2 LQKENI. Trimming removed 2 bases at V and 4 bases at J, with 12 bases between. The CDR3 nucleotides are TGTGCCAGCTCACCAGGTTCAGGGGCAAATCAGCCCCAGCATTTT. Its translation is CASSPGSGANQPQHF.

The chain is built from TRBV19 and TRBJ1-5, with 9 bases that match TRBD1. With V trimmed by 5 bases and J by 5 bases, 7 bases remained unmatched. This CDR3 has 15 amino acids. The V gene's germline CDR1 is LNHDA and CDR2 SQIVND (reference sequence). The CDR3 nucleotides read TGTGCCAGTAGTTCACAGGGGGCTAGAGATCAGCCCCAGCATTTT. This gives the protein CASSSQGARDQPQHF.

The genes are TRBV19 and TRBJ1-1, with 7 bases identical to TRBD1. Germline values: CDR1 LNHDA, CDR2 SQIVND (reference sequence). The CDR3 loop spans 14 amino acids. With V trimmed by 3 bases and J by 11 bases, 12 bases remained unmatched. The CDR3: CASSISITGVVAFF. In nucleotides, the CDR3 is TGTGCCAGTAGTATCTCGATAACAGGGGTAGTTGCTTTCTTT.

This sequence joins TRBV5-5 and TRBJ1-6; weak D call: TRBD1 (6 bases). Trimming left V 0 bases short and J 7 bases short, with 8 bases between. Looked up from germline, CDR1 is SGHKS and CDR2 is YYEKEE (reference sequence). There are 14 residues in the CDR3. CDR3 coding DNA: TGTGCCAGCAGCTTGGCTGGGGGCAATTCACCCCTCCACTTT. Translated: CASSLAGGNSPLHF.

The chain couples TRBV19 to TRBJ2-7; D may be TRBD1 (6 bases). The CDR3 extends over 15 amino acids. Germline lookup yields CDR1 LNHDA and CDR2 SQIVND (reference sequence). Trimming left V 3 bases short and J 4 bases short, with 16 bases between. The CDR3 spells CASSMGSGTYYEQYF. The CDR3 region has the DNA TGTGCCAGTAGTATGGGGTCGGGGACATATTACGAGCAGTACTTC. The variable domain in full, completed from reference TRBV19 and TRBJ2-7, reads DGGITQSPKYLFRKEGQNVTLSCEQNLNHDAMYWYRQDPGQGLRLIYYSQIVNDFQKGDIAEGYSVSREKKESFPLTVTSAQKNPTAFYLCASSMGSGTYYEQYFGPGTRLTVT.

With regard to this clone: A junction end diverges from the germline sequence, so it may reflect a read error. The rearrangement links TRBV11-3 to TRBJ2-7; perhaps TRBD2 as D (7 bases). The germline V gene has CDR1 SGHNT and CDR2 YENEEA. The CDR3 totals 12 residues. CDR3 amino acids: CASSSMGGGQVF. The CDR3 DNA reads TGTGCCAGCAGCTCAATGGGAGGGGGTCAGGTCTTC.

V and J are TRBV27 and TRBJ2-1; 7 bases align to TRBD2. Trimming removed 0 bases from V and 5 bases from J; junction bases left unmatched: 10. This CDR3 spans 17 amino acids. Germline V gene sequence: CDR1 MNHEY, CDR2 SMNVEV (reference sequence). The CDR3 nucleotides read TGTGCCAGCAGTTTATCATCCCAGGGACTAAACAACAATGAGCAGTTCTTC. This translates into CASSLSSQGLNNNEQFF.

This chain joins TRBV2 and TRBJ1-2; 7 bases agree with TRBD1. Looked up from germline, CDR1 is SNHLY and CDR2 is FYNNEI. The length of the CDR3 is 13 residues. The junction had 6 bases not matched to a gene; V was cut back by 8 bases and J by 3 bases. CDR3 protein: CASGKGADYGYTF. The CDR3 DNA follows: TGTGCCAGCGGGAAGGGGGCCGACTATGGCTACACCTTC.

The J gene is TRBJ2-1, the V gene TRBV6-5; the match to TRBD2 covers 10 bases. Germline V lookup: CDR1 MNHEY, CDR2 SVGAGI. This CDR3 is 15 amino acids long. V was pared by 4 bases and J by 9 bases, with 9 bases of the junction left unmatched. The CDR3 here is CASSFSGGPVGEQFF. DNA for the CDR3: TGTGCCAGCAGTTTTAGCGGGGGGCCTGTAGGTGAGCAGTTCTTC.

This chain uses TRBV7-2 with TRBJ1-6, with 9 bases identical to TRBD1. CDR1 is SGHTA, CDR2 FQGNSA, per germline. Unmatched junction bases numbered 6, after V lost 0 bases and J lost 9 bases. This CDR3 has 16 amino acids. The CDR3 loop reads CASSLAGTGSSSPLHF. CDR3 coding DNA: TGTGCCAGCAGCTTAGCCGGGACAGGGTCCAGTTCACCCCTCCACTTT.